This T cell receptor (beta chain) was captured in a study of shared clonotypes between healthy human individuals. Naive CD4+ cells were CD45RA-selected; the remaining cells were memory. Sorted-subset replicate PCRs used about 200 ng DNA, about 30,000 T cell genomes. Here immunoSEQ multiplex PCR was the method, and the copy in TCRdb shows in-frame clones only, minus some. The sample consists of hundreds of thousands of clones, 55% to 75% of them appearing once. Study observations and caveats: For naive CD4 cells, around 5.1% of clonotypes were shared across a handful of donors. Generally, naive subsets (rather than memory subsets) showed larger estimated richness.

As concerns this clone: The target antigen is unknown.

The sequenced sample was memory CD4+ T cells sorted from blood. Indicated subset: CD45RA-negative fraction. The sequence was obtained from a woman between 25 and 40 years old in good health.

The CDR3 region has the DNA TGTGCCAGCAGCCCGGGTTTTGGCAGGGACTACACCTTC. It specifies CASSPGFGRDYTF. The gene calls are TRBV28 and TRBJ1-2; D is possibly TRBD1 (5 bases). Per germline, CDR1 MDHEN and CDR2 SYDVKM. The CDR3 length is 13 residues. Trimming shortened V by 6 bases and J by 10 bases, and 18 bases separated the two germline ends.